What follows are 24 T cell receptor beta chains derived from one specimen sequenced in a study of T cell changes during pregnancy in multiple sclerosis (dated by TCRdb to the late 2010s). To prepare the library, the immunoSEQ multiplex PCR assay was applied. The source is immuneACCESS, and TCRdb retained only in-frame sequences with V and J called. Part of the clones is not carried over; for the studies checked, unresolved V genes explain less than half of this, and the remainder is unexplained. Recorded for this sample are about 75,000 clones; 94% of them occurred a single time. Of the sample, roughly 0.14% falls within the top ten clones. Sequenced here: CD4+ T cells from peripheral blood mononuclear cells, sampled after pregnancy. The receptors come from a female donor with multiple sclerosis, enrolled in a pregnancy study.

The chain couples TRBV19 to TRBJ2-1, with 11 bases matching TRBD1. With 7 bases clipped from V and 6 bases from J, the junction kept 8 bases outside the gene matches. Germline CDR1 and CDR2: LNHDA and SQIVND (reference sequence). The CDR3 has 15 amino acids. Here the CDR3 DNA reads TGTGCCAGTACCCCGGACAGGGGGCTCCCCAATGAGCAGTTCTTC. Translating it yields CASTPDRGLPNEQFF.

This chain joins TRBV19 and TRBJ2-7; D gene ambiguous. V lost 7 bases, J lost 2 bases, and 9 bases lay in between. The CDR3 consists of 12 residues. Germline V gives CDR1 LNHDA, CDR2 SQIVND (reference sequence). The CDR3 here is CASTSPAYEQYF. The CDR3 region has the DNA TGTGCCAGTACTTCCCCGGCCTACGAGCAGTACTTC. The complete variable domain, with remaining parts taken from reference TRBV19 and TRBJ2-7, reads DGGITQSPKYLFRKEGQNVTLSCEQNLNHDAMYWYRQDPGQGLRLIYYSQIVNDFQKGDIAEGYSVSREKKESFPLTVTSAQKNPTAFYLCASTSPAYEQYFGPGTRLTVT.

This clone was picked up one time. CDR3 sequence: CASSPTSGLLSTDTQYF. The DNA for the CDR3 is TGTGCCAGCTCACCAACTAGCGGGTTGCTTAGCACAGATACGCAGTATTTT. J is TRBJ2-3 and V is TRBV18; TRBD2 agrees at 9 bases. Germline trimming cut 2 bases from V and 0 bases from J; bases unmatched to any gene: 6. This CDR3 has 17 amino acids. Germline loops: CDR1 KGHSH, CDR2 LQKENI.

Only one count was recorded for this clone. V usage is TRBV18 and J usage is TRBJ1-1, with 10 bases fitting TRBD1. CDR3 length: 15 residues. V was pared by 3 bases and J by 13 bases, with 14 bases of the junction left unmatched. Per the germline V gene, CDR1 is KGHSH and CDR2 is LQKENI. The CDR3 coding sequence is TGTGCCAGCTCACCGGCAACTGGGGACAGGGGCAGGATTTTCTTT. This translates into CASSPATGDRGRIFF.

This clone was found once. The chain couples TRBV7-2 to TRBJ2-1; perhaps TRBD2 as D (5 bases). V lost 5 bases to trimming and J lost 8 bases, with 13 bases between them. The CDR3 is 13 amino acids. Germline-derived CDR1 and CDR2 are SGHTA and FQGNSA. In DNA, the CDR3 is TGTGCCAGCAGCGGGAAAGGGAGCCATGAGCAGTTCTTC. Amino acids: CASSGKGSHEQFF. Filled out from reference TRBV7-2 and TRBJ2-1, the complete variable domain reads GAGVSQSPSNKVTEKGKDVELRCDPISGHTALYWYRQSLGQGLEFLIYFQGNSAPDKSGLPSDRFSAERTGGSVSTLTIQRTQQEDSAVYLCASSGKGSHEQFFGPGTRLTVL.

The genes are TRBV9 and TRBJ1-2; D is possibly TRBD1 (5 bases). CDR1 and CDR2 from the germline V gene are SGDLS and YYNGEE. Trimming cost V 3 bases and J 5 bases, with 17 bases left between them. The CDR3 is 15 residues long. The CDR3 loop is CASSARQNRGYGYTF. The CDR3 nucleotides read TGTGCCAGCAGCGCCCGACAGAACCGCGGTTATGGCTACACCTTC.

The chain links TRBV7-8 to TRBJ2-1; a possible D gene is TRBD1 (6 bases). Germline-derived CDR1 and CDR2 are SGHVS and FQNEAQ. V lost 7 bases to trimming and J lost 0 bases, with 10 bases between them. There are 14 residues in the CDR3. In nucleotides, the CDR3 is TGTGCCAGCACCGTGGACAGCTCCTACAATGAGCAGTTCTTC. It specifies CASTVDSSYNEQFF.

The chain is built from TRBV25-1 and TRBJ2-2; the D gene is possibly TRBD1 (6 bases). CDR3 length equals 16 residues. V lost 7 bases and J lost 1, with 16 bases in between. From germline, CDR1 is MGHDK and CDR2 SYGVNS. The CDR3 is CASTQEGRGNTGELFF. The CDR3 DNA reads TGTGCCAGCACCCAAGAAGGCAGGGGGAACACCGGGGAGCTGTTTTTT.

This clone was found once. The chain is built from TRBV2 and TRBJ2-3, with D perhaps TRBD2 (6 bases). CDR1 and CDR2 (germline): SNHLY, FYNNEI. This CDR3 region has 14 residues. Trimming pared 9 bases from V and 1 base from J, leaving 14 bases between. CDR3 amino acids: CARGRGGGTDTQYF. The CDR3 bases are TGTGCCAGAGGGCGGGGAGGAGGCACAGATACGCAGTATTTT.

This rearrangement joins TRBV5-1 to TRBJ2-7; the match to TRBD1 covers 11 bases. The CDR3 loop spans 14 amino acids. With 4 bases clipped from V and 4 bases from J, the junction kept 4 bases outside the gene matches. Germline V lookup: CDR1 SGHRS, CDR2 YFSETQ. The CDR3: CASSMDRGLYEQYF. As DNA, the CDR3 is TGCGCCAGCAGCATGGACAGGGGGCTATACGAGCAGTACTTC.

The chain joins TRBV7-3 to TRBJ1-1; D uncertain. CDR3 length equals 13 residues. Germline CDR1 SGHTA, CDR2 FQGTGA. With 5 bases removed from V and 11 bases from J, the gap between germline ends came to 18 bases. As DNA, the CDR3 is TGTGCCAGCAGCCCCCTGTTCGGTCAGAGGGCTTTCTTT. Its translation: CASSPLFGQRAFF.

The V and J genes are TRBV6-5 and TRBJ2-5; 10 nucleotides line up with TRBD1. The CDR3 runs 15 residues. Germline values: CDR1 MNHEY, CDR2 SVGAGI. With V trimmed by 7 bases and J by 5 bases, 10 bases remained unmatched. This chain's CDR3 is CASNKPGQGLETQYF. The CDR3 coding sequence is TGTGCCAGCAACAAACCGGGACAGGGGTTGGAGACCCAGTACTTC.

This chain uses TRBV19 with TRBJ2-1, with 13 bases fitting TRBD2. V was clipped by 7 bases and J by 9 bases; unmatched bases: 9. The CDR3 runs 15 residues. CDR1 and CDR2 from the germline V gene are LNHDA and SQIVND (reference sequence). CDR3 nucleotides: TGTGCCAGTATCAGACTAGCGGGAGGAATAGGTGAGCAGTTCTTC. It is translated as CASIRLAGGIGEQFF.

The chain couples TRBV4-2 to TRBJ2-1; TRBD2 matches at 13 bases. V trimming: 4 bases; J trimming: 4 bases; junction bases outside the gene matches: 22. The CDR3 has 22 residues. Per the germline V gene, CDR1 is LGHNA and CDR2 is YNFKEQ. The CDR3 here is CASSRDLDRVRLAGGLYNEQFF. For the CDR3, the DNA is TGTGCCAGCAGCCGAGACCTCGACAGGGTGCGACTAGCGGGAGGCCTATACAATGAGCAGTTCTTC.

The chain couples TRBV9 to TRBJ2-2, with a weak D call TRBD2 (7 bases). The germline V and J ends were trimmed by 7 bases and 2 bases, with 15 bases remaining between them. The CDR3 spans 15 residues. Germline CDR1 is SGDLS and CDR2 is YYNGEE. CDR3 DNA: TGTGCCAGCGGGAGGGGGGACCTCAACACCGGGGAGCTGTTTTTT. Translated, it gives CASGRGDLNTGELFF.

The chain combines TRBV7-2 with TRBJ2-7; no clear D. V was trimmed by 1 base and J by 2 bases, leaving 12 bases between them. Per germline, CDR1 SGHTA and CDR2 FQGNSA. CDR3 length: 15 residues. The CDR3 sequence is CASSLVQAHAYEQYF. The CDR3, as DNA: TGTGCCAGCAGCTTAGTCCAGGCTCACGCCTACGAGCAGTACTTC.

The V and J genes are TRBV19 and TRBJ2-3; 13 nucleotides align to TRBD2. CDR1 is LNHDA, CDR2 SQIVND, per germline (reference sequence). Losses at the gene ends were 3 bases for V and 4 bases for J; bases not matched to a gene: 1. The CDR3 runs to 15 residues. The CDR3 DNA sequence: TGTGCCAGTAGTATTGGACTAGCGGGAGCAGATACGCAGTATTTT. This translates into CASSIGLAGADTQYF.

The V and J genes are TRBV6-1 and TRBJ1-3, with unresolved D. The CDR3 runs 15 residues. Trimming removed 1 base from V and 0 bases from J, with 7 bases in between. Germline V gene data show CDR1 as MNHNS and CDR2 as SASEGT. CDR3 DNA: TGTGCCAGCAGTGAAGGGCGGTTCTCTGGAAACACCATATATTTT. It yields the protein CASSEGRFSGNTIYF.

The J gene is TRBJ2-3, the V gene TRBV29-1; 15 bases fit TRBD2. With 3 bases clipped from V and 4 bases from J, the junction kept 8 bases outside the gene matches. The germline gives CDR1 SQVTM, CDR2 ANQGSEA. The CDR3 contains 17 residues. The CDR3 here is CSVDGRTSGRVPDTQYF. As DNA, the CDR3 is TGCAGCGTTGACGGTAGGACTAGCGGGAGGGTGCCAGATACGCAGTATTTT.

The chain uses TRBV5-5 and TRBJ2-3; no firm D call. V was shortened by 4 bases and J by 2 bases, with 17 bases between the two germline ends. This CDR3 is 16 amino acids long. Per the germline V gene, CDR1 is SGHKS and CDR2 is YYEKEE (reference sequence). The CDR3 DNA is TGTGCCAGCAGCCTCAGAACAGCAGAAGCCACAGATACGCAGTATTTT. Amino acids: CASSLRTAEATDTQYF. Complete variable domain (other parts from reference TRBV5-5 and TRBJ2-3): DAGVTQSPTHLIKTRGQQVTLRCSPISGHKSVSWYQQVLGQGPQFIFQYYEKEERGRGNFPDRFSARQFPNYSSELNVNALLLGDSALYLCASSLRTAEATDTQYFGPGTRLTVL.

This chain connects TRBV11-2 to TRBJ2-3, with a possible D match to TRBD1 (5 bases). V lost 5 bases and J 3 bases, leaving 12 bases between the germline ends. In germline, CDR1 is SGHAT, CDR2 FQNNGV. The CDR3 is 14 amino acids. CDR3 sequence: CASSLQGVTDTQYF. The CDR3 bases are TGTGCCAGCAGCCTCCAAGGGGTTACAGATACGCAGTATTTT.

The rearrangement links TRBV27 to TRBJ2-3, with D possibly TRBD2 on 5 matching bases. Germline CDR1 reads MNHEY; CDR2 reads SMNVEV (reference sequence). Trimming took off 3 bases at V and 11 bases at J, with 18 bases between the two ends. CDR3 size: 14 residues. CDR3 loop: CASSFTALALEQYF. In DNA, the CDR3 is TGTGCCAGCAGTTTCACCGCTCTAGCCCTAGAGCAGTATTTT.

The rearrangement uses TRBV2 and TRBJ2-4, with 10 bases aligning to TRBD1. The CDR3 length is 15 residues. V trimming: 6 bases; J trimming: 3 bases; junction bases outside the gene matches: 5. Germline CDR1 and CDR2: SNHLY and FYNNEI. CDR3 loop: CASRRTGGIKNIQYF. The CDR3 DNA follows: TGTGCCAGCAGGAGGACAGGGGGTATCAAAAACATTCAGTACTTC.

The chain combines TRBV7-9 with TRBJ1-2; possibly TRBD1 for D (5 bases). V gave up 0 bases and J gave up 7 bases, with 12 bases separating them. Germline V gives CDR1 SEHNR, CDR2 FQNEAQ (reference sequence). The CDR3 spans 14 residues. The CDR3: CASSLARQSGGYTF. The CDR3 coding sequence is TGTGCCAGCAGCTTAGCGCGACAGAGTGGTGGCTACACCTTC.